The TCR beta chain under discussion was sequenced for a study of T-cell reconstitution after alpha-beta-depleted transplantation in children. The CDR3 length is 12 residues. The V and J ends lost 2 bases and 6 bases, in that order; junction bases with no gene match: 1. Germline CDR1 and CDR2: ENHRY and SYGVKD. Comments on this clonotype: Its matching antigen is unknown.

Unique molecular identifiers were incorporated when the TCRbeta library was constructed. TCRdb independently ran MiXCR on the PCR reads; one entry per CDR3 protein. Among some 220,000 distinct CDR3 sequences listed, roughly a tenth were seen once. General study results and limits: Among T cells one year after transplant, newly produced cells accounted for most counts and diversity. Approximately two months post-transplant, alpha-beta T cells reportedly originated from several hundred expanded graft clones. At day 60, the high TCRbeta diversity found in some patients originated from recipient T cells and thymic progenitors that had survived.

The sample was PBMCs, taken before TCRalphabeta/CD19-depleted stem cell transplant. This clonotype was obtained from a child under two years old with acute myeloid leukemia, due to receive a stem cell transplant. The V call is TRBV10-3, the J call TRBJ2-7, with TRBD2 identical over 7 bases. CDR3 sequence reads: CAISEGGGEQYF. CDR3 in DNA: TGTGCCATCAGTGAGGGGGGGGGCGAGCAGTACTTC.